This entry is about one T cell receptor beta chain. Antigen unknown. The data stem from a study of Ad26.COV2.S vaccination and SARS-CoV-2 variants. Looking at the study overall: Dosing was one shot or two shots 56 days apart. Study-wide results and caveats: Researchers reported similar non-spike TCR breadth in vaccine and placebo recipients. Substantial breadth in spike-specific CD8+ and CD4+ T cell responses was reportedly seen after vaccination.

TCRdb's copy holds only in-frame clones and misses some; the assay was immunoSEQ multiplex PCR. The sample holds 350,000 to 450,000 clones, roughly 90% seen once. The CDR3 extends over 13 amino acids. CDR1 is SGHDT, CDR2 YYEEEE, per germline. Trimming cost V 2 bases and J 0 bases, with 4 bases left between them. As for treatment: roughly 19 received Ad26.COV2.S at low or high dose, single or two shots; about 5 received placebo; per-sample allocation not given. Following the first vaccine or placebo injection, samples were taken on day 63. An Ad26 vector that expressed Wuhan-strain SARS-CoV-2 spike constituted the vaccine.

The chain links TRBV5-6 to TRBJ2-3; no clear D. The sample was peripheral blood, taken in a trial of Ad26.COV2.S vaccine versus placebo. The sequence was collected from a person aged 18-65 years who received the Ad26.COV2.S COVID-19 vaccine or a placebo. The CDR3 spells CASSFSSTDTQYF. The CDR3, as DNA: TGTGCCAGCAGCTTCTCTAGCACAGATACGCAGTATTTT.